This TCR beta chain was sequenced for a study of CD8 T cells in Susac syndrome. Controls comprised healthy donors matched for age and sex. TEMRA cells were FACS-enriched, while CD8+ and CD4+ T cells were negatively isolated. Random-hexamer reverse transcription was applied to about 0.45 to 1 ug RNA. The method of amplification for TCR beta CDR3 was immunoSEQ multiplex PCR, covering 54 Vbeta and 13 Jbeta. One entry per CDR3 protein results from TCRdb running MiXCR on the immunoSEQ multiplex PCR reads. The profile shows under 200,000 distinct CDR3 sequences, roughly 94% of them singletons. V dropped 5 bases and J dropped 5; count of bases not matched to a gene: 4. The CDR3 spans 14 residues. Germline V gene data show CDR1 as KGHDR and CDR2 as SFDVKD. This clonotype was observed a single time.

The genes are TRBV24-1 and TRBJ1-5, with 8 nucleotides matching TRBD1. This TCR came from a human donor in good health. The sample comprised CD4+ T cells from PBMCs. CDR3 loop: CATSGSGGDQPQHF. CDR3 DNA: TGTGCCACCAGTGGTTCAGGGGGCGATCAGCCCCAGCATTTT.